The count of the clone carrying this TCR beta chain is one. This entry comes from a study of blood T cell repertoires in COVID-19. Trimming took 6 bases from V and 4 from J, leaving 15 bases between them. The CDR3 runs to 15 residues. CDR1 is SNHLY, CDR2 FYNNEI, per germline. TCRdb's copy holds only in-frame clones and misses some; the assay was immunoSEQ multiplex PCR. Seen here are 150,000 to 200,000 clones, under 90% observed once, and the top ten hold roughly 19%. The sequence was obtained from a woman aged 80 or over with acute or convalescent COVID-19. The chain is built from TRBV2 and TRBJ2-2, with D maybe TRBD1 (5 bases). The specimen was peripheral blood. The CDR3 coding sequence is TGTGCCAGCAGGGAGAGCAGGGCTCGCACCGGGGAGCTGTTTTTT. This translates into CASRESRARTGELFF.